One and the same sample provided the 28 T cell receptor beta chains below, sequenced in a study of shared clonotypes between healthy human individuals. Naive CD8 cells comprised CD45RO-negative, CCR7-positively selected cells, excluding terminally differentiated effector memory CD45RA+ cells. Profiling relied on immunoSEQ multiplex PCR, and the TCRdb table lists in-frame clones only, not all of them. The sample shows approximately 600,000 clones, approximately 95% of them seen only once. Sequencing used naive CD8+ T cells sorted from blood. The receptors originated from a woman aged 30 to 39 in good health.

In this sample, this clone turned up once. The chain's CDR3 is CASSVTGASYEQYF. The CDR3 region has the DNA TGTGCCAGCAGTGTTACAGGGGCGTCCTACGAGCAGTACTTC. The rearrangement uses TRBV6-1 and TRBJ2-7; TRBD1 agrees at 7 bases. V lost 4 bases, J lost 1 base, and 4 bases stayed unmatched. Germline V gene lookup returns CDR1 MNHNS and CDR2 SASEGT. There are 14 residues in the CDR3.

This clone was counted between two and nine times. This sequence joins TRBV5-6 and TRBJ2-7; no definite D call. Germline V gives CDR1 SGHDT, CDR2 YYEEEE. The CDR3 has 14 residues. V dropped 4 bases and J dropped 0 bases, with 11 bases sitting between them. The CDR3 DNA sequence: TGTGCCAGCAGCCAGTCGTTTTTCTCCTACGAGCAGTACTTC. Its protein product is CASSQSFFSYEQYF.

The chain carries TRBV2 and TRBJ2-1, with TRBD2 as a possible D gene (6 bases). The V end was cut by 4 bases, the J end by 5 bases, with 15 bases between. There are 15 residues in the CDR3. Germline V gene sequence: CDR1 SNHLY, CDR2 FYNNEI. The CDR3 reads CASSGSRGGHNEQFF. DNA of the CDR3: TGTGCCAGCAGTGGGTCTAGGGGAGGACACAATGAGCAGTTCTTC.

In its sample, this clone was seen once. V usage is TRBV5-6 and J usage is TRBJ1-1; 8 bases line up with TRBD1. There are 15 residues in the CDR3. Germline V gives CDR1 SGHDT, CDR2 YYEEEE. The trim removed 4 bases at V and 4 bases at J, leaving 9 bases unmatched. The CDR3 sequence: CASSVAGGLSTEAFF. For the CDR3, the DNA is TGTGCCAGCAGCGTCGCAGGGGGCTTGAGCACTGAAGCTTTCTTT.

V gene TRBV2 combines with J gene TRBJ1-5; D gene ambiguous. Between the trimmed V and J ends, which lost 4 bases and 4 bases, there was a span of 5 bases. The CDR3 consists of 12 residues. Germline CDR1 SNHLY, CDR2 FYNNEI. CDR3 in amino acids: CASSGANQPQHF. Written as DNA, the CDR3 is TGTGCCAGCAGTGGTGCGAATCAGCCCCAGCATTTT.

The chain joins TRBV19 to TRBJ1-1; D unclear. This CDR3 spans 15 amino acids. Germline loops: CDR1 LNHDA, CDR2 SQIVND (reference sequence). Trimming left V 3 bases short and J 6 bases short, with 17 bases between. CDR3 sequence reads: CASSMVLVRRAEAFF. The CDR3 DNA reads as TGTGCCAGTAGTATGGTTTTGGTGAGAAGGGCTGAAGCTTTCTTT.

J is TRBJ2-1 and V is TRBV13; the D is unclear. V was trimmed by 0 bases and J by 8 bases, leaving 8 bases between them. The CDR3 loop spans 13 amino acids. Germline loops: CDR1 PRHDT, CDR2 FYEKMQ (reference sequence). The CDR3 loop is CASSLGGSDEQFF. The CDR3 region has the DNA TGTGCCAGCAGCTTAGGTGGATCCGATGAGCAGTTCTTC. Supplemented by reference TRBV13 and TRBJ2-1, the full variable domain reads AAGVIQSPRHLIKEKRETATLKCYPIPRHDTVYWYQQGPGQDPQFLISFYEKMQSDKGSIPDRFSAQQFSDYHSELNMSSLELGDSALYFCASSLGGSDEQFFGPGTRLTVL.

V usage is TRBV5-1 and J usage is TRBJ2-7; D is ambiguous. The germline V gene encodes CDR1 SGHRS and CDR2 YFSETQ. Trimming stripped 0 bases from V and 3 bases from J, with 10 bases between. CDR3 length: 14 amino acids. CDR3 nucleotide sequence: TGCGCCAGCAGCTTGGATTCGCCCCTCTACGAGCAGTACTTC. It yields the protein CASSLDSPLYEQYF.

In this sample, this clone turned up once. The chain uses TRBV12-5 and TRBJ1-2; weak D call: TRBD1 (6 bases). Per the germline V gene, CDR1 is LGHNT and CDR2 is FRNRAP. Trimming removed 4 bases at V and 6 bases at J, with 15 bases between. The CDR3 extends over 14 amino acids. The CDR3 region is CASGSHYAGDGYTF. The CDR3 nucleotides read TGTGCTAGTGGTTCCCATTACGCAGGGGATGGCTACACCTTC.

The V and J genes are TRBV18 and TRBJ2-7; no firm D call. CDR3 length equals 12 residues. Germline values: CDR1 KGHSH, CDR2 LQKENI. Trimming cost V 4 bases and J 3 bases, with 7 bases left between them. CDR3 region: CASSRDNYEQYF. CDR3 sequence (DNA): TGTGCCAGCTCACGGGATAACTACGAGCAGTACTTC. Full variable domain (remainder filled in from reference TRBV18 and TRBJ2-7): NAGVMQNPRHLVRRRGQEARLRCSPMKGHSHVYWYRQLPEEGLKFMVYLQKENIIDESGMPKERFSAEFPKEGPSILRIQQVVRGDSAAYFCASSRDNYEQYFGPGTRLTVT.

This chain connects TRBV11-2 to TRBJ2-3, with 7 bases fitting TRBD1. Per the germline V gene, CDR1 is SGHAT and CDR2 is FQNNGV. V was clipped by 5 bases and J by 6 bases; unmatched bases: 17. The CDR3 totals 17 residues. The CDR3 DNA sequence: TGTGCCAGCAGCCCCCGAGGATCGGACAGGCGAGGCGATACGCAGTATTTT. The encoded protein is CASSPRGSDRRGDTQYF.

J is TRBJ2-2 and V is TRBV27; 8 bases are shared with TRBD1. The CDR3 is 16 residues long. The junction had 5 bases not matched to a gene; V was cut back by 5 bases and J by 0 bases. Germline V CDR1 and CDR2: MNHEY, SMNVEV (reference sequence). CDR3 residues: CASSLGQGTNTGELFF. DNA for the CDR3: TGTGCCAGCAGTCTAGGACAGGGCACGAACACCGGGGAGCTGTTTTTT.

This chain uses TRBV28 with TRBJ1-4; D remains ambiguous. The germline V and J ends were trimmed by 1 base and 7 bases, with 7 bases remaining between them. The CDR3 has 13 residues. The V gene's germline CDR1 is MDHEN and CDR2 SYDVKM. The CDR3 is CASSLSGVEKLFF. The CDR3 nucleotides read TGTGCCAGCAGTTTATCCGGGGTTGAAAAACTGTTTTTT.

This chain connects TRBV28 to TRBJ2-7; the match to TRBD1 covers 10 bases. CDR3 length: 14 amino acids. Germline V gives CDR1 MDHEN, CDR2 SYDVKM. After removal of 7 bases from V and 5 bases from J, the junction contained 8 bases not matched to a gene. The CDR3, as DNA: TGTGCCAGCACTCGAGGCGGGACAGGGGACGAGCAGTACTTC. Encoded protein: CASTRGGTGDEQYF.

This rearrangement joins TRBV4-2 to TRBJ2-7; TRBD2 aligns across 8 bases. Germline V CDR1 and CDR2: LGHNA, YNFKEQ. With 3 bases clipped from V and 2 bases from J, the junction kept 9 bases outside the gene matches. The length of the CDR3 is 16 residues. The CDR3 region is CASSQDTSGNTYEQYF. DNA for the CDR3: TGTGCCAGCAGCCAGGACACTAGCGGCAACACCTACGAGCAGTACTTC.

The chain combines TRBV13 with TRBJ1-4; D not certain. This CDR3 spans 16 amino acids. V was pared by 0 bases and J by 5 bases, with 13 bases between. The germline V gene encodes CDR1 PRHDT and CDR2 FYEKMQ (reference sequence). CDR3 DNA: TGTGCCAGCAGCTTAGGTGGTCCCCTCCTAAATGAAAAACTGTTTTTT. Translated: CASSLGGPLLNEKLFF.

The gene calls are TRBV10-3 and TRBJ2-7; 7 bases fit TRBD2. Germline V gene data show CDR1 as ENHRY and CDR2 as SYGVKD. The CDR3 loop spans 14 amino acids. Germline trimming cut 3 bases from V and 0 bases from J; bases unmatched to any gene: 2. CDR3 bases: TGTGCCATCAGTGACGGGACTACCTCCTACGAGCAGTACTTC. This encodes CAISDGTTSYEQYF.

The J gene is TRBJ1-1, the V gene TRBV7-9, with 7 bases lining up with TRBD1. Trimming cost V 0 bases and J 4 bases; bases outside gene matches: 5. The CDR3 sequence is 15 residues long. The germline CDR1 and CDR2 sequences are SEHNR and FQNEAQ (reference sequence). Here the CDR3 reads CASSLAVGQLTEAFF. DNA of the CDR3: TGTGCCAGCAGCTTAGCTGTGGGACAGCTCACTGAAGCTTTCTTT. Full variable domain (rest looked up from reference TRBV7-9 and TRBJ1-1): DTGVSQNPRHKITKRGQNVTFRCDPISEHNRLYWYRQTLGQGPEFLTYFQNEAQLEKSRLLSDRFSAERPKGSFSTLEIQRTEQGDSAMYLCASSLAVGQLTEAFFGQGTRLTVV.

The table lists this clone with a count of one. This chain connects TRBV6-8 to TRBJ2-7, with 10 bases lining up with TRBD2. V shed 8 bases, J shed 3 bases, and the junction held 13 bases outside the gene matches. The V gene's germline CDR1 is MNHGY and CDR2 SAAAGT. The CDR3 spans 16 residues. Here the CDR3 DNA reads TGTGCCAGCGGCCCACTCGGACTAGCGGTTAACTACGAGCAGTACTTC. Translating it yields CASGPLGLAVNYEQYF.

V gene TRBV19 combines with J gene TRBJ2-1, with 12 bases fitting TRBD1. Germline V gives CDR1 LNHDA, CDR2 SQIVND (reference sequence). The trim removed 3 bases at V and 8 bases at J, leaving 8 bases unmatched. This CDR3 is built from 16 residues. The CDR3 sequence: CASSIRDRGRKDEQFF. The DNA of the CDR3 is TGTGCCAGTAGTATCCGGGACAGGGGGCGCAAGGATGAGCAGTTCTTC.

The CDR3 loop reads CASSIGQGWGQPQHF. For the CDR3, the DNA is TGTGCCAGTAGTATTGGGCAGGGGTGGGGACAGCCCCAGCATTTT. The rearrangement joins TRBV19 to TRBJ1-5; D may be TRBD1 (6 bases). Germline CDR1 LNHDA, CDR2 SQIVND (reference sequence). The CDR3 has 15 amino acids. Trimming took off 3 bases at V and 7 bases at J, with 16 bases between the two ends.

The chain uses TRBV27 and TRBJ2-3; 7 bases are shared with TRBD2. Trimming cost V 2 bases and J 2 bases; bases outside gene matches: 4. Germline V gene lookup returns CDR1 MNHEY and CDR2 SMNVEV (reference sequence). This CDR3 has 15 residues. The CDR3 reads CASSLLAVHTDTQYF. The CDR3 bases are TGTGCCAGCAGTTTACTAGCGGTACACACAGATACGCAGTATTTT.

This clone has only one observation. The chain recombines TRBV19 with TRBJ2-5; D is unclear. The J call may be in error: the DNA end matches TRBJ2-7 better. Germline loops: CDR1 LNHDA, CDR2 SQIVND (reference sequence). The CDR3 covers 13 residues. CDR3 DNA: TGTGCCACCAAGGGCCTTCACACCTACGAGCAGTACTTC. Its translation: CATKGLHTYEQYF.

V and J are TRBV5-4 and TRBJ2-7, with 11 bases matching TRBD1. Germline V lookup: CDR1 SGHNT, CDR2 YYREEE (reference sequence). CDR3 length: 15 residues. V lost 4 bases, J lost 1 base, and 4 bases stayed unmatched. CDR3 loop: CASSLDRGLSYEQYF. CDR3 sequence (DNA): TGTGCCAGCAGCCTGGACAGGGGGCTTTCCTACGAGCAGTACTTC.

A note on this clone: The sample contains more than one DNA sequence encoding this CDR3. The rearrangement uses TRBV6-5 and TRBJ2-7; 8 bases align to TRBD1. The V gene end was trimmed by 2 bases and the J gene end by 1 base; junction bases not matched to a gene: 4. Germline V gene data show CDR1 as MNHEY and CDR2 as SVGAGI. This CDR3 comprises 15 residues. The CDR3 sequence: CASSYSGTGSYEQYF. CDR3 nucleotide sequence: TGTGCCAGCAGTTACAGTGGGACAGGTTCCTACGAGCAGTACTTC.

The chain is built from TRBV4-1 and TRBJ2-7, with no clear D. Trimming cost V 0 bases and J 2 bases, with 11 bases left between them. Germline assignment: CDR1 MGHRA and CDR2 YSYEKL. CDR3 size: 15 residues. The CDR3 reads CASSQEKQLAYEQYF. For the CDR3, the DNA is TGCGCCAGCAGCCAAGAAAAACAGCTCGCCTACGAGCAGTACTTC.

About this clone: Other DNA sequences in this specimen translate into the identical CDR3. The V call is TRBV9, the J call TRBJ2-7, with 7 bases that match TRBD1. Looked up from germline, CDR1 is SGDLS and CDR2 is YYNGEE. There are 15 residues in the CDR3. Trimming at V came to 1 base and at J to 2 bases, leaving 6 bases not matched to a gene. CDR3 protein: CASSVTRDSPYEQYF. CDR3 bases: TGTGCCAGCAGCGTAACCCGGGACAGCCCCTACGAGCAGTACTTC.

The chain joins TRBV30 to TRBJ2-2; D possibly corresponds to TRBD1 (5 bases). Germline CDR1 GTSNPN, CDR2 SVGIG (reference sequence). V lost 1 base to trimming and J lost 5 bases, with 8 bases between them. The CDR3 runs 13 residues. The CDR3 region has the DNA TGTGCCTGGAGTGAGGGGCTGACCGGGGAGCTGTTTTTT. Translated, it gives CAWSEGLTGELFF. The full variable domain, rest sourced from reference TRBV30 and TRBJ2-2, is SQTIHQWPATLVQPVGSPLSLECTVEGTSNPNLYWYRQAAGRGLQLLFYSVGIGQISSEVPQNLSASRPQDRQFILSSKKLLLSDSGFYLCAWSEGLTGELFFGEGSRLTVL.